The 4 T cell receptor beta chains reported below all come from one sample, sequenced in a study of T cell responses to AZD1222 COVID-19 vaccine. Some clones are missing from TCRdb's copy, which holds only in-frame ones; the method was immunoSEQ multiplex PCR. The sample lists 150,000 to 200,000 clones; about nine tenths were seen once. Here the sequenced sample was peripheral blood, taken on day 0 of AZD1222 vaccination. Receptor source: an adult in good health.

V is TRBV6-1 and J is TRBJ1-6; D not resolved. The germline CDR1 and CDR2 sequences are MNHNS and SASEGT. Trimming stripped 2 bases from V and 11 bases from J, with 7 bases between. The CDR3 runs 12 residues. This chain's CDR3 is CASSETDPPLHF. The CDR3 DNA reads as TGTGCCAGCAGTGAAACGGACCCACCCCTCCACTTT.

This clone was found once. This chain uses TRBV4-1 with TRBJ2-5; weak D call: TRBD1 (6 bases). CDR3 size: 14 residues. Deletions cut 2 bases from V and 4 bases from J, with 11 bases between. In germline, CDR1 is MGHRA, CDR2 YSYEKL. The CDR3 region is CASSQQTGRETQYF. In DNA, the CDR3 is TGCGCCAGCAGCCAACAAACAGGGAGAGAGACCCAGTACTTC.

V and J are TRBV5-1 and TRBJ1-2, with D hard to call. Between the trimmed V and J ends, which lost 0 bases and 1 base, there was a span of 4 bases. This CDR3 comprises 13 residues. Germline CDR1 reads SGHRS; CDR2 reads YFSETQ. DNA of the CDR3: TGCGCCAGCAGCTTGGCACATAACTATGGCTACACCTTC. Translation: CASSLAHNYGYTF. Based on the CDR3 plus reference TRBV5-1 and TRBJ1-2, the full variable domain is KAGVTQTPRYLIKTRGQQVTLSCSPISGHRSVSWYQQTPGQGLQFLFEYFSETQRNKGNFPGRFSGRQFSNSRSEMNVSTLELGDSALYLCASSLAHNYGYTFGSGTRLTVV.

V usage is TRBV6-4 and J usage is TRBJ1-2; TRBD1 matches 7 bases. J lost 1 base, V lost 2 bases, and 10 bases had no gene match. The CDR3 runs to 17 residues. Per germline, CDR1 MRHNA and CDR2 SNTAGT. The chain's CDR3 is CASSDNVRDRNNYGYTF. The CDR3 region has the DNA TGTGCCAGCAGTGACAATGTTCGGGACAGAAATAACTATGGCTACACCTTC.